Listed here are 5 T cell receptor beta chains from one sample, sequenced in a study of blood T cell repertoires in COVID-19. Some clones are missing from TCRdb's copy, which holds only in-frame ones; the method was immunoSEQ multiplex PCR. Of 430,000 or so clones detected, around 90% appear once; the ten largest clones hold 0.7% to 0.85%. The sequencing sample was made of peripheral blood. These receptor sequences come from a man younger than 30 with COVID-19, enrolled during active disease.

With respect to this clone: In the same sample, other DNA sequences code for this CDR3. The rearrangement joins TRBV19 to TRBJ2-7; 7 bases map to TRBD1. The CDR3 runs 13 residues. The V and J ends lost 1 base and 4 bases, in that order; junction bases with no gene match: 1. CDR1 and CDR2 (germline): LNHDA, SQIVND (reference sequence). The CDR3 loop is CASSIGQGYEQYF. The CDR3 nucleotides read TGTGCCAGTAGTATAGGACAGGGATACGAGCAGTACTTC.

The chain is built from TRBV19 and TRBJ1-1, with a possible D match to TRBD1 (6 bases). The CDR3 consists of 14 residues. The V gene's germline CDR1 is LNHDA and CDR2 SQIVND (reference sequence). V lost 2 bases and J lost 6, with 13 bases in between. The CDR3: CASSIFVTGSEAFF. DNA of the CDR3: TGTGCCAGTAGTATATTCGTCACAGGGTCTGAAGCTTTCTTT.

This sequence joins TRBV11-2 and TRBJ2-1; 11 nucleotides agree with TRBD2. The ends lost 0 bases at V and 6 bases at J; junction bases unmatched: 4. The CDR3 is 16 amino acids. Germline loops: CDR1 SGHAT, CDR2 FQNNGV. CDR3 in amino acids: CASSLDPLAGVNEQFF. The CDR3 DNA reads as TGTGCCAGCAGCTTAGATCCACTAGCGGGAGTCAATGAGCAGTTCTTC.

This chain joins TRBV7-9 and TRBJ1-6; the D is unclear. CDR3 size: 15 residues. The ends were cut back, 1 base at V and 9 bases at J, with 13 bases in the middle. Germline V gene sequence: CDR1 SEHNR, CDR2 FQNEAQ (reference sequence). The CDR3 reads CASSLGSGWSSPLHF. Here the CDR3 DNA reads TGTGCCAGCAGCTTAGGCTCGGGTTGGAGTTCACCCCTCCACTTT.

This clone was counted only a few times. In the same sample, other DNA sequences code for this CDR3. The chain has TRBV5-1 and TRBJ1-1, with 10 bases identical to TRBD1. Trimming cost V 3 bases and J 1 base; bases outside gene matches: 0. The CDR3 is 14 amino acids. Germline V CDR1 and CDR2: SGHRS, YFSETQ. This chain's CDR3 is CASSWTGGNTEAFF. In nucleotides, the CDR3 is TGCGCCAGCAGCTGGACAGGGGGGAACACTGAAGCTTTCTTT.